The 21 T cell receptor beta chains given below trace back to one sample, sequenced in a study of identical twins. TCRdb re-called the 5' RACE reads with MiXCR, one entry per CDR3 protein. The table records 1.5 million or so distinct CDR3 sequences, less than 40% of them present only once. The sample taken for sequencing was cord blood. Receptors originate from a newborn girl in good health.

With respect to this clonotype: Its ends do not fully match the called genes, so a read error is possible. The gene calls are TRBV10-3 and TRBJ1-4, with TRBD1 matching over 8 bases. The germline gives CDR1 ENHRY, CDR2 SYGVKD. The CDR3 is 13 amino acids. The CDR3 loop reads CASSGQGARSLFF. The CDR3 nucleotides read TGTGCCAGCAGTGGGCAGGGGGCCCGAAGCCTGTTTTTT.

The chain combines TRBV28 with TRBJ2-7; D is possibly TRBD2 (5 bases). The germline V gene has CDR1 MDHEN and CDR2 SYDVKM. The CDR3 consists of 17 residues. V was cut by 3 bases and J by 1 base, with 19 bases left in between. The CDR3 DNA sequence: TGTGCCAGCAGTTTTCCCTTGCGGGTCAGGCTTTCCTACGAGCAGTACTTC. Translated, it gives CASSFPLRVRLSYEQYF.

Points on this clonotype: At one boundary the junction diverges from the germline segment, which might be a read error. This chain connects TRBV7-8 to TRBJ2-5, with D unclear. Germline values: CDR1 SGHVS, CDR2 FQNEAQ. The CDR3 is 13 amino acids. CDR3 DNA: TGTACCAGCAGCTTAGTCTCGTGGGAGACCCAGTACTTC. This codes for CTSSLVSWETQYF.

The sample holds a few counts of this clonotype. The genes are TRBV25-1 and TRBJ1-1; no definite D call. Germline V CDR1 and CDR2: MGHDK, SYGVNS. V lost 0 bases to trimming and J lost 1 base, with 3 bases between them. This CDR3 region has 13 residues. CDR3 DNA sequence: TGTGCCAGCAGTGAATATCAGAACACTGAAGCTTTCTTT. Translated, it gives CASSEYQNTEAFF. The full variable domain, completed using reference TRBV25-1 and TRBJ1-1, is EADIYQTPRYLVIGTGKKITLECSQTMGHDKMYWYQQDPGMELHLIHYSYGVNSTEKGDLSSESTVSRIRTEHFPLTLESARPSHTSQYLCASSEYQNTEAFFGQGTRLTVV.

The V gene is TRBV6-2 or TRBV6-3, the J gene TRBJ1-2; tentative D call: TRBD1 (5 bases). Germline V lookup: CDR1 MNHEY, CDR2 SVGEGT. The CDR3 contains 14 residues. Between the trimmed V and J ends, which lost 6 bases and 3 bases, there was a span of 14 bases. The chain's CDR3 is CASRPTQGHYGYTF. DNA of the CDR3: TGTGCCAGCAGACCGACTCAGGGACACTATGGCTACACCTTC.

The chain recombines TRBV12-5 with TRBJ2-2; the match to TRBD2 covers 13 bases. This CDR3 has 16 amino acids. V lost 7 bases, J lost 4 bases, and 6 bases stayed unmatched. Germline lookup yields CDR1 LGHNT and CDR2 FRNRAP. CDR3 in amino acids: CASALGLAGATGELFF. DNA of the CDR3: TGTGCTAGTGCCCTAGGACTAGCGGGGGCCACCGGGGAGCTGTTTTTT.

Comments on this clonotype: Since a much larger clone is just one base distant, this may be a read error. The chain employs TRBV28 and TRBJ2-1; 10 nucleotides agree with TRBD2. The V gene end was trimmed by 7 bases and the J gene end by 3 bases; junction bases not matched to a gene: 6. Germline CDR1 is MDHEN and CDR2 is SYDVKM. CDR3 length equals 15 residues. CDR3 loop: CASTPTSGDYNEQFF. For the CDR3, the DNA is TGTGCCAGCACCCCCACTAGCGGGGACTACAATGAGCAGTTCTTC.

This clonotype was recorded only once. The chain recombines TRBV6-2 or TRBV6-3 with TRBJ2-7; a possible D gene is TRBD2 (6 bases). The CDR3 has 17 amino acids. CDR1 is MNHEY and CDR2 is SVGEGT in the germline V gene. The V gene lost 2 bases and the J gene lost 7 bases, with 24 bases spanning the gap. CDR3 in amino acids: CASSYAPGTPSYNEQYF. CDR3 DNA sequence: TGTGCCAGCAGTTACGCACCCGGGACTCCATCATACAATGAGCAGTACTTC.

This clonotype was picked up a small number of times. The junction shows a germline mismatch at one end, possibly a read error. V is TRBV25-1 and J is TRBJ2-3, with TRBD2 identical over 9 bases. Germline assignment: CDR1 MGHDK and CDR2 SYGVNS. The CDR3 runs to 13 residues. CDR3 region: CASSGLARDTQYF. In DNA, the CDR3 is TGCGCCAGCAGTGGACTAGCGAGGGATACGCAGTATTTT.

The J gene is TRBJ2-5, the V gene TRBV29-1; the D is unclear. The J call may be wrong; the DNA end is better matched by TRBJ2-7. Germline assignment: CDR1 SQVTM and CDR2 ANQGSEA. This CDR3 is 13 amino acids long. This chain's CDR3 is CSVSGGPGYEQYF. The CDR3 DNA reads as TGCAGCGTTTCGGGTGGACCAGGCTACGAGCAGTACTTC.

This clonotype was detected ten times or more. The V and J genes are TRBV6-5 and TRBJ1-2; D might be TRBD1 (5 bases). CDR3 length: 16 residues. Per germline, CDR1 MNHEY and CDR2 SVGAGI. Trimming took off 8 bases at V and 0 bases at J, with 19 bases between the two ends. The CDR3 nucleotides read TGTGCCAGCGGAGGGGCAGCCATCTACACTAACTATGGCTACACCTTC. Its protein product is CASGGAAIYTNYGYTF.

The rearrangement joins TRBV5-1 to TRBJ2-7; D is ambiguous. Germline V gene lookup returns CDR1 SGHRS and CDR2 YFSETQ. V lost 5 bases to trimming and J lost 5 bases, with 5 bases between them. CDR3 length: 10 amino acids. The CDR3 spells CASSRDEQYF. CDR3 nucleotide sequence: TGCGCCAGCAGTAGGGACGAGCAGTACTTC. Together with reference TRBV5-1 and TRBJ2-7, the CDR3 gives the full variable domain: KAGVTQTPRYLIKTRGQQVTLSCSPISGHRSVSWYQQTPGQGLQFLFEYFSETQRNKGNFPGRFSGRQFSNSRSEMNVSTLELGDSALYLCASSRDEQYFGPGTRLTVT.

Remarks on this clonotype: This may be a read error: a much more frequent sequence differs by one nucleotide. V is TRBV9 and J is TRBJ1-1, with TRBD1 identical over 7 bases. CDR3 length: 15 amino acids. The V segment lost 4 bases and the J segment 4 bases; nucleotides outside the gene matches: 10. Looked up from germline, CDR1 is SGDLS and CDR2 is YYNGEE. This CDR3 reads CASSPRTGVSTEAFF. CDR3 sequence (DNA): TGTGCCAGCAGCCCCCGGACAGGCGTCAGCACTGAAGCTTTCTTT.

Regarding this clonotype: This may stem from a read error, because a much larger clone lies one nucleotide away. The chain employs TRBV11-2 and TRBJ2-5; the match to TRBD2 covers 11 bases. CDR1 and CDR2 from the germline V gene are SGHAT and FQNNGV. Trimming removed 5 bases from V and 11 bases from J; junction bases left unmatched: 13. This CDR3 is 15 amino acids long. The CDR3 region is CASSPLAGGLRAQYF. DNA for the CDR3: TGTGCCAGCAGCCCTCTAGCGGGGGGACTACGAGCGCAGTACTTC.

This chain connects TRBV7-6 to TRBJ2-7, with 7 positions matching TRBD2. The CDR3 covers 14 residues. The V and J ends lost 1 base and 8 bases, in that order; junction bases with no gene match: 8. The germline CDR1 and CDR2 sequences are SGHVS and FNYEAQ. The CDR3 reads CASSLEGRGSKQYF. CDR3 in DNA: TGTGCCAGCAGCTTAGAGGGGCGCGGGAGTAAGCAGTACTTC.

This clonotype was counted only a few times. The J gene is TRBJ1-2, the V gene TRBV29-1; no reliable D call. CDR3 length: 12 amino acids. The germline V and J ends were trimmed by 6 bases and 3 bases, with 11 bases remaining between them. Per the germline V gene, CDR1 is SQVTM and CDR2 is ANQGSEA. This CDR3 reads CSVIGDYYGYTF. In nucleotides, the CDR3 is TGCAGCGTCATCGGGGATTACTATGGCTACACCTTC.

Here the CDR3 DNA reads TGTGCCACCAGCAGAGTCACTAGCGGACTCTACGAGCAGTTCTTC. This encodes CATSRVTSGLYEQFF. The V and J genes are TRBV15 and TRBJ2-1, with 8 bases identical to TRBD2. The CDR3 sequence is 15 residues long. The ends lost 1 base at V and 10 bases at J; junction bases unmatched: 9. Germline lookup yields CDR1 LNHNV and CDR2 YYDKDF (reference sequence).

In its sample, this clonotype was seen a few times. The chain carries TRBV2 and TRBJ2-1, with 10 bases matching TRBD2. With V trimmed by 5 bases and J by 3 bases, 4 bases remained unmatched. The CDR3 contains 15 residues. Germline CDR1 SNHLY, CDR2 FYNNEI. The CDR3 spells CASSTGLAVYNEQFF. CDR3 in DNA: TGTGCCAGCAGTACCGGACTAGCGGTCTACAATGAGCAGTTCTTC.

This clonotype has a handful of counts. The rearrangement joins TRBV12-3 or TRBV12-4 to TRBJ2-3; D tentatively reads TRBD1 or TRBD2 (5 bases each). This CDR3 region has 13 residues. The germline V and J ends were trimmed by 6 bases and 3 bases, with 10 bases remaining between them. The CDR3 spells CASRGRETDTQYF. Here the CDR3 DNA reads TGTGCCAGCAGGGGACGAGAAACAGATACGCAGTATTTT.

This clonotype was picked up one time. One base separates it from a far larger clone, so it is likely a read error. The rearrangement links TRBV27 to TRBJ2-4, with D possibly TRBD2 on 5 matching bases. V shed 2 bases and J shed 15 bases, with 14 bases lying between them. This CDR3 region has 12 residues. CDR1 and CDR2 (germline): MNHEY, SMNVEV (reference sequence). The CDR3 DNA sequence: TGTGCCAGCAGTTTACGGGAAGAGACCCGGTACTTC. As protein: CASSLREETRYF.

The gene calls are TRBV6-4 and TRBJ2-7; D is uncertain. The CDR3 sequence is 13 residues long. Germline V gene data show CDR1 as MRHNA and CDR2 as SNTAGT. V was cut by 5 bases and J by 5 bases, with 13 bases left in between. CDR3 loop: CASSLEVDHEQYF. CDR3 coding DNA: TGTGCCAGCAGTCTAGAGGTGGACCACGAGCAGTACTTC.